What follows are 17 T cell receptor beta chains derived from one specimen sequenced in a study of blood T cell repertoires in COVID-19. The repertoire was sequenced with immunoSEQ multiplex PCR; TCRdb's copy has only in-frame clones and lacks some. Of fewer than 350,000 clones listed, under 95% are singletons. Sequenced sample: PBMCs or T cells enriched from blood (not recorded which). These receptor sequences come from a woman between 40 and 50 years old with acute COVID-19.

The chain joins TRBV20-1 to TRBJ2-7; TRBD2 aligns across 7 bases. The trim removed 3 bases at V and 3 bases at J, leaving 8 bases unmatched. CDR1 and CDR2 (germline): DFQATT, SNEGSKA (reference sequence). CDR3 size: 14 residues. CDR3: CSASSATSSYEQYF. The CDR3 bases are TGCAGTGCTAGTAGCGCGACTAGCAGCTACGAGCAGTACTTC.

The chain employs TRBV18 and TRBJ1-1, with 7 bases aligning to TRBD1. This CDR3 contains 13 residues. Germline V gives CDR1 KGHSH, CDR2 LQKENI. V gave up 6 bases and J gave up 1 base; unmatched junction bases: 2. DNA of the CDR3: TGTGCCAGCTCCGACAGGGCGAACACTGAAGCTTTCTTT. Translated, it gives CASSDRANTEAFF.

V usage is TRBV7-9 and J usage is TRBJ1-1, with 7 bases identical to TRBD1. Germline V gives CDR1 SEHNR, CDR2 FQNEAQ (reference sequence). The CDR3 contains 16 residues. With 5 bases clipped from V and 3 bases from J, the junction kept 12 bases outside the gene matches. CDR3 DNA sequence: TGTGCCAGCAGCCCCGACAGGGCGAGGTGGGACACTGAAGCTTTCTTT. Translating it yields CASSPDRARWDTEAFF.

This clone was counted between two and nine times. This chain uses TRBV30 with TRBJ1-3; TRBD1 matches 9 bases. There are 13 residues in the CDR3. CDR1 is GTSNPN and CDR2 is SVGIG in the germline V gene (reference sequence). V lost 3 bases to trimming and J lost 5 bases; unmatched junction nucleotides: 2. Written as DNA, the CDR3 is TGTGCCTGGAGCGGACAGGGGAGAAACACCATATATTTT. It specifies CAWSGQGRNTIYF.

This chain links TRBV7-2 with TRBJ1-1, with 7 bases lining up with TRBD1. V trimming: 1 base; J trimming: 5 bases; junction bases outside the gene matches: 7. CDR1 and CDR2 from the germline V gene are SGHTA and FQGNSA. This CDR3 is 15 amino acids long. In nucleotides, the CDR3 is TGTGCCAGCAGCTTAGTAGCAGGGGGGAAGACTGAAGCTTTCTTT. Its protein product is CASSLVAGGKTEAFF.

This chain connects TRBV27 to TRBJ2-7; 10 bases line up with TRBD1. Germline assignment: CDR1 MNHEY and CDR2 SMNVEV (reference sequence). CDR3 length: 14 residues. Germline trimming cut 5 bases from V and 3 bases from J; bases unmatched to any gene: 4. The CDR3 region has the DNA TGTGCCAGCAGTGGCCGGGACAGGGGCTACGAGCAGTACTTC. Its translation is CASSGRDRGYEQYF.

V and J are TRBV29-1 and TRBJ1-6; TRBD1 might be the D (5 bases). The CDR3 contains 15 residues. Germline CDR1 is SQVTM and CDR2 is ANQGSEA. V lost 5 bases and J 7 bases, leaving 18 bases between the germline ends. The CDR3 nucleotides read TGCAGCGTTTTACCTGGGGGGGGAGAAAATTCACCCCTCCACTTT. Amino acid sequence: CSVLPGGGENSPLHF.

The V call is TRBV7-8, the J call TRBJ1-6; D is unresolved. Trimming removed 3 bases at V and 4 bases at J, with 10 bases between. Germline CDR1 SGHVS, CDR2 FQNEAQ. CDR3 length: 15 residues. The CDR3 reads CASSFNTGYNSPLHF. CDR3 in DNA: TGTGCCAGCAGCTTCAATACGGGGTATAATTCACCCCTCCACTTT.

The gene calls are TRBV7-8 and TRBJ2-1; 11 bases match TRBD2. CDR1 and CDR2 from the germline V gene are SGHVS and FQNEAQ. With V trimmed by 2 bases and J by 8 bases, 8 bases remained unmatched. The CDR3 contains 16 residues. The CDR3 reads CASSLSGSSGRHEQFF. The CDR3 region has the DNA TGTGCCAGCAGCTTAAGTGGGTCTAGCGGGAGGCATGAGCAGTTCTTC.

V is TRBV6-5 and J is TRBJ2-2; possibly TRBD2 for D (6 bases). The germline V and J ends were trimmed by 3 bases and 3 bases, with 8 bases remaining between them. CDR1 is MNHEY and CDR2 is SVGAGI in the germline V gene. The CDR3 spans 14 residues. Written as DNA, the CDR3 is TGTGCCAGCAGTTATGGAGGGTACACCGGGGAGCTGTTTTTT. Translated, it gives CASSYGGYTGELFF.

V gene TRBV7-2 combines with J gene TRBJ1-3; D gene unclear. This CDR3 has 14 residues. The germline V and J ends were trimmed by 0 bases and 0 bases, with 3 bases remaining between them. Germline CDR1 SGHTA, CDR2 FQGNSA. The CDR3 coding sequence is TGTGCCAGCAGCTTAGCCGTCTCTGGAAACACCATATATTTT. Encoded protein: CASSLAVSGNTIYF.

The CDR3 is CASRKGPNTEAFF. CDR3 bases: TGCGCCAGCAGGAAGGGGCCGAACACTGAAGCTTTCTTT. This chain connects TRBV4-1 to TRBJ1-1; a possible D gene is TRBD1 (5 bases). V lost 6 bases and J lost 1, with 9 bases in between. CDR3 length: 13 residues. The V gene's germline CDR1 is MGHRA and CDR2 YSYEKL.

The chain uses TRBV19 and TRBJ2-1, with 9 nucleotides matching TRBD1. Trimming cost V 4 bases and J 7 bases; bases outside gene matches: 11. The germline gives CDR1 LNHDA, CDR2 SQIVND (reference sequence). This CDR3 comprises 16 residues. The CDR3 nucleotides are TGTGCCAGTAGTAAACACCGGGACAGGGTTTCGAATGAGCAGTTCTTC. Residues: CASSKHRDRVSNEQFF.

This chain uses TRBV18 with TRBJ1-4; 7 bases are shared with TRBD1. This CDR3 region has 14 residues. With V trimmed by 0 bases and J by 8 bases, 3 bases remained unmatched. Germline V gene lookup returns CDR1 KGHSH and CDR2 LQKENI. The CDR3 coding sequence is TGTGCCAGCTCACCACCGACAGGGAGGGAAAAACTGTTTTTT. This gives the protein CASSPPTGREKLFF.

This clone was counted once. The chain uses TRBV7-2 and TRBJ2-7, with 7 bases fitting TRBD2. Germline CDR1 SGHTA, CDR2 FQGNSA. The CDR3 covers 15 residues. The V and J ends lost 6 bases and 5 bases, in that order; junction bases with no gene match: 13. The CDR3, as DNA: TGTGCCAGCAGGTTGACTCTAGCGGTACTAGACGAGCAGTACTTC. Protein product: CASRLTLAVLDEQYF.

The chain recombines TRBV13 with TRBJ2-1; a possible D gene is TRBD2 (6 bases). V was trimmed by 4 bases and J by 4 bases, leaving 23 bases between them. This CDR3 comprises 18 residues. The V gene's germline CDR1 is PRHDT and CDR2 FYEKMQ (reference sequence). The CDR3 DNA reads TGTGCCAGCAGCTGGGTTCTGGAGGGCCAGAGCTTTTACAATGAGCAGTTCTTC. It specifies CASSWVLEGQSFYNEQFF.

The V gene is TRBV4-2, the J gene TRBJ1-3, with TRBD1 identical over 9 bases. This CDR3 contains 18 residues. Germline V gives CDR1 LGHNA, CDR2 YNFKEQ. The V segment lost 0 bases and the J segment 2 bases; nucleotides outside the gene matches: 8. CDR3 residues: CASSQEAPRQGAGNTIYF. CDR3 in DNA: TGTGCCAGCAGCCAAGAGGCCCCCAGACAGGGGGCTGGAAACACCATATATTTT.